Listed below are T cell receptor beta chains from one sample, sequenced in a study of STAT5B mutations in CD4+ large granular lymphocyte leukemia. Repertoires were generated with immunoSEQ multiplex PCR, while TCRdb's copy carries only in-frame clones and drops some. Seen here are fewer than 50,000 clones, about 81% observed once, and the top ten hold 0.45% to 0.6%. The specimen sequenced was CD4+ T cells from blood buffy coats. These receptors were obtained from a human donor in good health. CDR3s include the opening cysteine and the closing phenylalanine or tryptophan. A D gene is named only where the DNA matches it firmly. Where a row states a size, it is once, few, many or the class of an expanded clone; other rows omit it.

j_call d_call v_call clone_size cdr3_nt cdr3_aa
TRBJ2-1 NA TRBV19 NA TGTGCCAGTAGCGTTGAACTGAATGAGCAGTTCTTC CASSVELNEQFF
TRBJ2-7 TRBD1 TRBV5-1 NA TGCGCCAGCAGCTCGGGACAGGGCAGATACGAGCAGTACTTC CASSSGQGRYEQYF
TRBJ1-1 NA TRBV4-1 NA TGCGCCAGCAGCTTAAGAGTCGCCCTACGGGGAGACACTGAAGCTTTCTTT CASSLRVALRGDTEAFF
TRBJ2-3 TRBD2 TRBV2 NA TGTGCCAGCACGCCGGGACTAGCGGGGGGAAGTACGCAGTATTTT CASTPGLAGGSTQYF
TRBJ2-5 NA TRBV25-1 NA TGTGCCAGCAGTGACCCAAGAGGAGAGACCCAGTACTTC CASSDPRGETQYF
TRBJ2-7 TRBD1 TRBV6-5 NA TGTGCCAGCAGCCGGCCCCGACAGGGACGACGCGAGCAGTACTTC CASSRPRQGRREQYF
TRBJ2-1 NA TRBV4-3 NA TGCGCCAGCAGCCAAGAAACTAGTAGTCAGCAGTTCTTC CASSQETSSQQFF
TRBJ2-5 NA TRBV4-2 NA TGTGCCAGCAGCCAAGACTTCTACGACAGTCAAGAGACCCAGTACTTC CASSQDFYDSQETQYF
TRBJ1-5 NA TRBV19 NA TGTGCCAGTACCACCTCAAACCCCGGCGTCAGTCAGCCCCAGCATTTT CASTTSNPGVSQPQHF
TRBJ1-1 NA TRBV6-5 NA TGTGCCAGCAGACCTCCGTGGGAGAACACTGAAGCTTTCTTT CASRPPWENTEAFF
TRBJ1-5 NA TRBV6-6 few TGTGCCAGCAATAACTTACAGGGCAATCAGCCCCAGCATTTT CASNNLQGNQPQHF
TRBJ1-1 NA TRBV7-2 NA TGTGCCAGCAGCCCCGCGGGGACGAACACTGAAGCTTTCTTT CASSPAGTNTEAFF
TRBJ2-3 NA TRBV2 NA TGTGCCAGCATAGGGGGGGGGACCTCACACGATACGCAGTATTTT CASIGGGTSHDTQYF
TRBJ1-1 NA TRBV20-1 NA TGCAGTGCTAGAGATAAGCCTGAAGCTTTCTTT CSARDKPEAFF
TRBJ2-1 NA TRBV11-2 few TGTGCCAGCAGCTTACCCGGCTGGGACCAACAACTCTTC CASSLPGWDQQLF
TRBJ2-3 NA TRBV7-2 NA TGTGCCAGCAGCTGGGGCGTCACAGATACGCAGTATTTT CASSWGVTDTQYF
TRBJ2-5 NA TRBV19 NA TGTGCCAGTAGTATAGGCCAGGGAGAAGAGACCCAGTACTTC CASSIGQGEETQYF
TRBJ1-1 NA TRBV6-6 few TGTGCCAGCAACAACCCAGTAACACAGAACACTGAAGCTTTCTTT CASNNPVTQNTEAFF
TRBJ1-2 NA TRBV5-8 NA TGTGCCAGCAGCTCCTGGCCTGGGGCTAACTATGGCTACACCTTC CASSSWPGANYGYTF
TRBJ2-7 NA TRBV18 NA TGTGCCAGCTCAAAGAGTCTCATTTTTGCTACGGAGCAGTACTTC CASSKSLIFATEQYF
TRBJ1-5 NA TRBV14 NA TGTGCCAGCAGCCAGAGTTCAGGTTCCAATCAGCCCCAGCATTTT CASSQSSGSNQPQHF
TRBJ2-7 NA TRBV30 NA TGTGCCTGCTCCTCTGGAACTTACGAGCAGTACTTC CACSSGTYEQYF
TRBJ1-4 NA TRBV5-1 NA TGCGCCAGCAGCTTGGCCTCAGGGAGCCCTAATGAAAAACTGTTTTTT CASSLASGSPNEKLFF
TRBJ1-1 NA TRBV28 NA TGTGCCAGCAGCTCAGGAGGACTGAGCACTGAAGCTTTCTTT CASSSGGLSTEAFF
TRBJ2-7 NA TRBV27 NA TGTGCCAGCAGTTTATCGGGGTGGGGGCGGGGCCTGAGAATCGAAAGCTCCTACGAGCAGTACTTC CASSLSGWGRGLRIESSYEQYF
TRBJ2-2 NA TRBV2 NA TGTGCCAGCAGTGTGTTGCTAGCAGGCACCGGGGAGCTGTTTTTT CASSVLLAGTGELFF
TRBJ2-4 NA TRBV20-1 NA TGCAGTGCCCCAGGGGAAAACATTCAGTACTTC CSAPGENIQYF
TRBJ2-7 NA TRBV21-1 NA TGTGCCAGCAGCAAACAGGGACAAAGCTCCTACGAGCAGTACTTC CASSKQGQSSYEQYF
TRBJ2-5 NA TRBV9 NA TGTGCCAGCAGCGTAGCGGGTAGGGGGGGCAGCGAGACCCAGTACTTC CASSVAGRGGSETQYF
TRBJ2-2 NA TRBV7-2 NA TGTGCCAGCAGCTTGTCGAGTCAATCCACCGGGGAGCTGTTTTTT CASSLSSQSTGELFF
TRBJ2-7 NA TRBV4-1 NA TGCGCCAGCAGCCAAGAGGTCCGCTTGAGGGCCTACGAGCAGTACTTC CASSQEVRLRAYEQYF
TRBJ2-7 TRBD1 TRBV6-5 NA TGTGCCTCGAGCCCAACAGGGGACTACGAGCAGTACTTC CASSPTGDYEQYF
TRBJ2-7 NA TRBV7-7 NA TGTGCTAGCAGCTTATCTGCAGGGGACTCCTACGAGCAGTACTTC CASSLSAGDSYEQYF
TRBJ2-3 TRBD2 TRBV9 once TGTGCCAGCAACCCTACTAGCGGGAGGGCAGATACGCAGTATTTT CASNPTSGRADTQYF
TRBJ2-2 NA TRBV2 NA TGTGCCAGCAGTGTTTCGGGGAACACCGGGGAGCTGTTTTTT CASSVSGNTGELFF
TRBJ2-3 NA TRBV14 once TGTGCCAGCAGCCAAGAAACAGCATCCCAGGACCTTACAGATACGCAGTATTTT CASSQETASQDLTDTQYF
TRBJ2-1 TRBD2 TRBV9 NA TGTGCCAGCAGTGGTACTAGCGGGAGGATCCTTTACAATGAGCAGTTCTTC CASSGTSGRILYNEQFF
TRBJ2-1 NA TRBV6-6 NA TGTGCCAGCAGTTACTCGATGGTCTACAATGAGCAGTTCTTC CASSYSMVYNEQFF
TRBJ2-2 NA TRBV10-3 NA TGTGCCATCAGTGAGTCGCGTAACACCGGGGAGCTGTTTTTT CAISESRNTGELFF
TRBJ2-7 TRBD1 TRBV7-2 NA TGTGCCAGCAGCCTTTTCGGGACAGGAACCTACGAGCAGTACTTC CASSLFGTGTYEQYF
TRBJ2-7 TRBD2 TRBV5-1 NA TGCGCCAGCAGCTTGCACCCCCCTAGCGGGAGGGCCCTCTACGAGCAGTACTTC CASSLHPPSGRALYEQYF
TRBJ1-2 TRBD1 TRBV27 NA TGTGCCAGCAGACGGACAGGCTCTAACTATGGCTACACCTTC CASRRTGSNYGYTF
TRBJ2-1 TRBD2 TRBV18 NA TGTGCCAGCTCACCCCGTGGGCGGGGGGGAAACAATGAGCAGTTCTTC CASSPRGRGGNNEQFF
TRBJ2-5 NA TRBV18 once TGTGCCAGCTCACCAGGCGCGGAGACCCAGTACTTC CASSPGAETQYF
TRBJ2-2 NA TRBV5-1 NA TGCGCCAGCAGCTTTATCGCCGGGGAGCTGTTTTTT CASSFIAGELFF
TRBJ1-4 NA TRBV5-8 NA TGTGCCAGCAGCTTGGGGTTACGGAATAATGAAAAACTGTTTTTT CASSLGLRNNEKLFF
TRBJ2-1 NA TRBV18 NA TGTGCCAGCTCACCACCTATGGGGGCTGAGCAGTTCTTC CASSPPMGAEQFF
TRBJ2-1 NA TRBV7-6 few TGTGCCAGCAGCTTAGTAGGGCGGACTGGCGGGAATGAGCAGTTCTTC CASSLVGRTGGNEQFF